Sequencing of this T cell receptor (beta chain) was carried out in a study of blood T cell repertoires in COVID-19. Overall study: Sites in the United States, Italy and Spain provided acute and convalescent COVID-19 samples. Sources were T cells, B-cell-depleted T cells, or PBMCs; the material itself was cDNA or gDNA.

Original processing notes: Reference gene primer amplification gave estimated nucleated cell counts. Here immunoSEQ multiplex PCR was the method, and the copy in TCRdb shows in-frame clones only, minus some. That table furnishes V, J and clone size, whereas the DNA furnished D and trimming. The sample shows roughly 380,000 clones, about nine tenths of them seen only once. While infection was still active, Seattle patients were enrolled and then followed longitudinally. The CDR3 runs to 15 residues. V trimming: 5 bases; J trimming: 5 bases; junction bases outside the gene matches: 8. The V gene's germline CDR1 is MNHEY and CDR2 SVGAGI.

The genes are TRBV6-5 and TRBJ2-3, with TRBD2 matching over 9 bases. This sequence originates from a woman aged 55-75 years with COVID-19, enrolled during active disease. The specimen was peripheral blood. The DNA for the CDR3 is TGTGCCAGCAGTCCTCGCGGGGGGGCCGGAGATACGCAGTATTTT. It encodes CASSPRGGAGDTQYF.